This T cell receptor (beta chain) was obtained from a study of blood T cell repertoires in COVID-19. Whole-study context: COVID-19 samples from acute and convalescent phases originated in the United States, Italy and Spain. Nucleic acid was either cDNA or gDNA, and it came from T cells, B-cell-depleted T cells, or PBMCs.

The CDR3 spans 13 residues. Per germline, CDR1 KGHDR and CDR2 SFDVKD. Trimming took 9 bases from V and 3 from J; bases not matched to a gene: 6. This clone was picked up one time. Authors' analysis steps: Quantification of nucleated cells was approximated via reference gene primer amplification. Method: immunoSEQ multiplex PCR; TCRdb's copy keeps in-frame clones and lacks some. That table furnishes V, J and clone size, whereas the DNA furnished D and trimming. The sample comprises about 230,000 clones, roughly 84% of which are singletons, and about 27% rests with the top ten. The origin of this receptor is a man aged 35 to 55 with acute or convalescent COVID-19. The chain links TRBV24-1 to TRBJ2-5; 7 nucleotides align to TRBD1. The material sequenced was peripheral blood. The CDR3 region has the DNA TGTGCCACCTCCGGGACAGTTGAAGAGACCCAGTACTTC. This sequence encodes CATSGTVEETQYF.